This T cell receptor beta chain was captured in a study of T cells after yellow fever vaccination (dated by TCRdb to between 2018 and 2021). About the full investigation: The SMART-Seq v4 Ultra Low Input RNA kit was used to prepare libraries from fractions with low cell numbers. Two healthy male donors made up the cohort, one aged 18 to 30 years and the other aged 30 to 40 years. Blood was collected at multiple timepoints before and after primary and secondary immunization, and bulk PBMC replicates and cell subsets were isolated. To track T-cell clones before and after primary and booster YFV17D yellow fever vaccination, bulk TCR alpha and beta repertoires were sequenced longitudinally. The investigation overall reported the following: Because the study included only a couple of donors, the extent to which the findings can be generalized is limited. A small share of clonotypes was detected in both CD4 and CD8 compartments, with the overlap likely arising from convergent recombination. After the booster, most of the clones that had expanded following primary vaccination were detected again (approximately 96% of CD4 and 85% to 90% of CD8), which suggests that memory was broadly maintained. The secondary T-cell response was weaker than the primary response but faster, peaking on day 5 instead of day 15. FACS-sorted repertoires could contain abundant contaminating clonotypes from the bulk population, so computational filtering was required.

This clonotype was counted many times. There is no known antigen for this receptor. No much larger clonotype is one base removed from it; base qualities were not supplied. The treatment or condition label here, explained by the study, means: live attenuated yellow fever vaccine strain. At every blood-draw timepoint, two biological replicates of bulk PBMCs were collected. A standard Ficoll-Paque protocol was used to isolate PBMCs from peripheral blood. RNA was extracted with TriZol from bulk PBMCs, CD4 and CD8 fractions, and dextramer-positive and dextramer-negative fractions. Germline trimming: 7 bases from V, 4 bases from J; junction bases outside gene matches: 5. Including the terminal cysteine and phenylalanine, the CDR3 comprises 13 residues. The entry retains the CDR3 DNA only, 39 bases that are in frame from base 1. CDR1 and CDR2, per the germline V gene, are SQVTM and ANQGSEA. TCR cDNA was synthesized by 5'RACE template switching, through which a universal primer site and unique molecular identifiers were introduced. cDNA synthesis was primed from both the TCR alpha and TCR beta constant segments. Two PCR steps were used to amplify libraries, with sample barcodes and sequencing adapters being added in the second step. Sequencing of the libraries was done on either Illumina HiSeq 2500 (2x100 bp) or NovaSeq (2x150 bp). Per the source publication's procedure: Reads were demultiplexed and collapsed into UMI consensus sequences with MIGEC, and V(D)J alignment was performed with MiXCR. Vaccine-responding clonotypes were identified with edgeR using replicate PBMC samples, with FDR below 0.01 and a log2 fold change above 5 up to day 15 being required. Bulk clonotypes were assigned CD4 or CD8 identity according to which sequenced CD4 or CD8 repertoire held them at higher abundance. TCRdb handled the public reads itself, with Q25 trimming in fastp and clone calling in MiXCR, and kept productive beta chains. Rows merge per CDR3 protein into single entries with the most common DNA and genes. The V and J calls were not made by the authors but by TCRdb's processing. The sample data list fewer than 400,000 distinct CDR3 sequences, and approximately 5.7% of these were observed just once. The ten largest clones represent roughly 15% of the sample.

The chain couples TRBV29-1 to TRBJ2-1; 9 central nucleotides agree with TRBD2. The starting material was PBMCs, obtained 5 days after the yellow fever booster vaccination. The receptor's source is a man younger than 45 who received the YFV17D yellow fever vaccine. This receptor has the CDR3 CSAQRGDYNEQFF. The sequenced DNA is TGCAGCGCTCAGCGGGGGGATTACAATGAGCAGTTCTTC.